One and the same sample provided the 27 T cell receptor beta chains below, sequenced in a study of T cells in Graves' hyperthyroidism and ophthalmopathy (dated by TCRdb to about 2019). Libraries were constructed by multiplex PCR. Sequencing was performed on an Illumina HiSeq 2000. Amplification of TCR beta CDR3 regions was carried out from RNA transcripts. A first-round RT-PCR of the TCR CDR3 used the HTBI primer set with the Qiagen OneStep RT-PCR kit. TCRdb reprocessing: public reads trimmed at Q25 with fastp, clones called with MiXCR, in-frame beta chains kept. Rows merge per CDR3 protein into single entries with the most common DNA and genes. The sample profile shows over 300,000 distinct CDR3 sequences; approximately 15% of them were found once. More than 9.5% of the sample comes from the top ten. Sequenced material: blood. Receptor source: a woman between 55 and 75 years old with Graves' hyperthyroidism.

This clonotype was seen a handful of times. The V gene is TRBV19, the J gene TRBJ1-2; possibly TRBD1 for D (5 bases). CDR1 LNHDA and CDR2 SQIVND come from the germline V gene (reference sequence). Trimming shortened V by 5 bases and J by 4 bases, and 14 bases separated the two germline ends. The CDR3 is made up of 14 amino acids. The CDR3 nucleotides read TGTGCCAGTAGTTCGACAGCCCCCTTCTATGGCTACACCTTC. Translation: CASSSTAPFYGYTF.

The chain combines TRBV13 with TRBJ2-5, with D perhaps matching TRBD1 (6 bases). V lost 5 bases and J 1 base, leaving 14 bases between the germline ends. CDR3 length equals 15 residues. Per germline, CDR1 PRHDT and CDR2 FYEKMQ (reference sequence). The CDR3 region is CASSVSTGIQETQYF. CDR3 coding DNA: TGTGCCAGCAGCGTATCGACAGGTATCCAAGAGACCCAGTACTTC.

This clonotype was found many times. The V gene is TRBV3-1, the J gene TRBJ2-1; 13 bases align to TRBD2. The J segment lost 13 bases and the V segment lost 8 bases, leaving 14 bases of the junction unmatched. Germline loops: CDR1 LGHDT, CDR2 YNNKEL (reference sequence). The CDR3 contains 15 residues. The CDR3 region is CASEQRGLAGREQFF. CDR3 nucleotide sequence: TGTGCCAGCGAACAAAGGGGACTAGCGGGAAGGGAACAGTTCTTC.

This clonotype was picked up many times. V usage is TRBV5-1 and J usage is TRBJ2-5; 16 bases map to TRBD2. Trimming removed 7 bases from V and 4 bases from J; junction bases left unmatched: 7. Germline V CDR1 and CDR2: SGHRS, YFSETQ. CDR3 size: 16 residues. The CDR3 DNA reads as TGCGCCAGCGGAGCGGGACTAGCGGGAGGGAGAGAGACCCAGTACTTC. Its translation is CASGAGLAGGRETQYF. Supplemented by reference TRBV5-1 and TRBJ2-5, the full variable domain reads KAGVTQTPRYLIKTRGQQVTLSCSPISGHRSVSWYQQTPGQGLQFLFEYFSETQRNKGNFPGRFSGRQFSNSRSEMNVSTLELGDSALYLCASGAGLAGGRETQYFGPGTRLLVL.

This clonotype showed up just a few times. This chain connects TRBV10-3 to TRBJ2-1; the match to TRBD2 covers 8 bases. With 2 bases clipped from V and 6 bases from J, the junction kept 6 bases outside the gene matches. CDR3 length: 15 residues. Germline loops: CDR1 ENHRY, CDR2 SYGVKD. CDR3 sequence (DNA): TGTGCCATCAGTGAGGGTGGGGGACTAGGCAATGAGCAGTTCTTC. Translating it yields CAISEGGGLGNEQFF.

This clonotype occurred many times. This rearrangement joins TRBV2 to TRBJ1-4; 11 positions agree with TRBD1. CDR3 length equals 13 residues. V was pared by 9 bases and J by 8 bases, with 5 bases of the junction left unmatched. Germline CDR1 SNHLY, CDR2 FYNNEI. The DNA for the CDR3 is TGTGCCAGTGGACAGGGGGCGCGGGAAAAACTGTTTTTT. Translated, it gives CASGQGAREKLFF. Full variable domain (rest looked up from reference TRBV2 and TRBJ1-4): EPEVTQTPSHQVTQMGQEVILRCVPISNHLYFYWYRQILGQKVEFLVSFYNNEISEKSEIFDDQFSVERPDGSNFTLKIRSTKLEDSAMYFCASGQGAREKLFFGSGTQLSVL.

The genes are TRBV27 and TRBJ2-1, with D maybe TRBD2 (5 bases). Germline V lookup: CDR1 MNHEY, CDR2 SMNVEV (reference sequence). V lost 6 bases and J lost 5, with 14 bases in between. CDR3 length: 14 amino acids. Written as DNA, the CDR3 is TGTGCCAGCAGATTAAGGGAGTCGGACAATGAGCAGTTCTTC. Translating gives CASRLRESDNEQFF.

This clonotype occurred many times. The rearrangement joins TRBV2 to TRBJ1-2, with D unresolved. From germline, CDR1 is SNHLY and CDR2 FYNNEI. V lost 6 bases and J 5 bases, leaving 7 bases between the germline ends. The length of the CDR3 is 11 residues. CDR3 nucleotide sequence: TGTGCCAGCAGGCCACCATATGGCTACACCTTC. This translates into CASRPPYGYTF.

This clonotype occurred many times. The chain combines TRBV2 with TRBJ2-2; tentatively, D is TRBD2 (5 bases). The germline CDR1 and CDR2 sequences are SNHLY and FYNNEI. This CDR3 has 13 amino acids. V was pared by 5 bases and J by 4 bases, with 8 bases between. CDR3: CASSPDFTGELFF. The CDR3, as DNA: TGTGCCAGCAGTCCGGACTTCACCGGGGAGCTGTTTTTT. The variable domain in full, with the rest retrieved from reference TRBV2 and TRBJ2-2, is EPEVTQTPSHQVTQMGQEVILRCVPISNHLYFYWYRQILGQKVEFLVSFYNNEISEKSEIFDDQFSVERPDGSNFTLKIRSTKLEDSAMYFCASSPDFTGELFFGEGSRLTVL.

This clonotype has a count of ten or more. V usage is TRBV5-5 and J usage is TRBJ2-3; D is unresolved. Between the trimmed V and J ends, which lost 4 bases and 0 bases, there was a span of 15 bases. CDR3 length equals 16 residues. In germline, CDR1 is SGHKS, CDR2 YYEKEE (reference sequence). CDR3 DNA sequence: TGTGCCAGCAGCCTCCGACCCTCCCTTAGCACAGATACGCAGTATTTT. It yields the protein CASSLRPSLSTDTQYF.

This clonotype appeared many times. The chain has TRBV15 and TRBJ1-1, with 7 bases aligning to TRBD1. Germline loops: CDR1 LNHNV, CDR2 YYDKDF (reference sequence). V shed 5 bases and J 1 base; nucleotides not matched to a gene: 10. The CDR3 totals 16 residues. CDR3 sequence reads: CATSGTLRDRNTEAFF. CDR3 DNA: TGTGCCACCAGCGGTACTCTCCGGGACAGGAACACTGAAGCTTTCTTT.

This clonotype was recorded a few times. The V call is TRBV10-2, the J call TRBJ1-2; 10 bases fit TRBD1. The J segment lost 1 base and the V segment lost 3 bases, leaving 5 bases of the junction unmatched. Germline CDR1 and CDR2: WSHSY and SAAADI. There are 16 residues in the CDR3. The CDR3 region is CASSEGTGENNYGYTF. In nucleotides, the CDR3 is TGCGCCAGCAGTGAAGGGACAGGGGAAAATAACTATGGCTACACCTTC.

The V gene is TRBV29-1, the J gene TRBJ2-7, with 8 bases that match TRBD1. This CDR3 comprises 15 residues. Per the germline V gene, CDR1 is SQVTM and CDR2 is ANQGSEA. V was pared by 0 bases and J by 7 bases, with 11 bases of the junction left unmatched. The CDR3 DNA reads TGCAGCGTTGAAGAGGGGACAGGTCGTCCAGGAGAGCAGTACTTC. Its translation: CSVEEGTGRPGEQYF.

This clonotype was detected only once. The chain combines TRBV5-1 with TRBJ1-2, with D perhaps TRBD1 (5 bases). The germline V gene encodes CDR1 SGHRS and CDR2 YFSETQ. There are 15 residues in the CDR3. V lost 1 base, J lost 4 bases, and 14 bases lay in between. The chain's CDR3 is CASSLSSGRFYGYTF. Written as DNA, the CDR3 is TGCGCCAGCAGCTTGAGCTCGGGGCGCTTCTATGGCTACACCTTC.

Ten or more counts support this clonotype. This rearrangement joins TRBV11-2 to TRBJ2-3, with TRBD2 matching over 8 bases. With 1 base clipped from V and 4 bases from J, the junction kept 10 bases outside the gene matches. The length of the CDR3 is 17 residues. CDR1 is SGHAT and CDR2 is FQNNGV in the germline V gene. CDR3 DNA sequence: TGTGCCAGCAGCTTAGGGGCGACTAGCGAGGTGTCAGATACGCAGTATTTT. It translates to CASSLGATSEVSDTQYF. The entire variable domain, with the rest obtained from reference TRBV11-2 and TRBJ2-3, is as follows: EAGVAQSPRYKIIEKRQSVAFWCNPISGHATLYWYQQILGQGPKLLIQFQNNGVVDDSQLPKDRFSAERLKGVDSTLKIQPAKLEDSAVYLCASSLGATSEVSDTQYFGPGTRLTVL.

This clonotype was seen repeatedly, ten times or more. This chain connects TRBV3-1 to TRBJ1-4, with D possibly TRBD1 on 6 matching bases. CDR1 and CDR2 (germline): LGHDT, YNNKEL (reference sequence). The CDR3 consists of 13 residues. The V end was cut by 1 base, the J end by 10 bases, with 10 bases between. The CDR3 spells CASSQVSGAKLFF. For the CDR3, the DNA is TGTGCCAGCAGCCAAGTATCAGGGGCAAAACTGTTTTTT.

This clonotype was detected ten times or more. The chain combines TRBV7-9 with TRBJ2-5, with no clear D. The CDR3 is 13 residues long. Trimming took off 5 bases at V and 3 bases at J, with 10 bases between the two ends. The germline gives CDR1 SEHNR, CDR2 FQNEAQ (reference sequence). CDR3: CASSQSREETQYF. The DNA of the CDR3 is TGTGCCAGCAGCCAATCAAGGGAAGAGACCCAGTACTTC.

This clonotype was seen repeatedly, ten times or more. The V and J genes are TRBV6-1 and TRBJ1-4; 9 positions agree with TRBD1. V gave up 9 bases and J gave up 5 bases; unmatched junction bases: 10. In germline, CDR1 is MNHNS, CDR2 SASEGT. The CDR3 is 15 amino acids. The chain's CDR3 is CASRRTGEGNEKLFF. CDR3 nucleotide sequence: TGTGCCAGTAGACGGACAGGGGAGGGGAATGAAAAACTGTTTTTT.

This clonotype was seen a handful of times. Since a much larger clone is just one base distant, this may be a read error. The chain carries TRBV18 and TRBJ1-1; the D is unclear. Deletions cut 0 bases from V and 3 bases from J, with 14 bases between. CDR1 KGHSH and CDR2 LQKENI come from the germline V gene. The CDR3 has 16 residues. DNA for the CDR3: TGTGCCAGCTCACCACCGCAGGACGAGTTGGACACTGAAGCTTTCTTT. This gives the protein CASSPPQDELDTEAFF.

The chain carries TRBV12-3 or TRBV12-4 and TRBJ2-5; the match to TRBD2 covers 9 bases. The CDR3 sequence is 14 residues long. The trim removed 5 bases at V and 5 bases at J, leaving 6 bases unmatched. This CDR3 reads CASSRTSARETQYF. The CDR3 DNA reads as TGTGCCAGCAGTCGGACTAGCGCGCGGGAGACCCAGTACTTC.

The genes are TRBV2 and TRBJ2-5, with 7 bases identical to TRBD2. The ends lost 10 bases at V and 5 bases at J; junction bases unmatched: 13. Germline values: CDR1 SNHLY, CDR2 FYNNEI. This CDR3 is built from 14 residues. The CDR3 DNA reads TGTGCCACGTGCCAGGGCGGGAGTGATGAGACCCAGTACTTC. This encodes CATCQGGSDETQYF.

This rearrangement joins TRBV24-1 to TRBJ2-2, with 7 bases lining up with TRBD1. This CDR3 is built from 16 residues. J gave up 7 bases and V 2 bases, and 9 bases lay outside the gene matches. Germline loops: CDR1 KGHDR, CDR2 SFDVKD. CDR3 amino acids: CATSDYLTGAGGELFF. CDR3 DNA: TGTGCCACCAGTGATTACTTAACAGGGGCAGGCGGGGAGCTGTTTTTT.

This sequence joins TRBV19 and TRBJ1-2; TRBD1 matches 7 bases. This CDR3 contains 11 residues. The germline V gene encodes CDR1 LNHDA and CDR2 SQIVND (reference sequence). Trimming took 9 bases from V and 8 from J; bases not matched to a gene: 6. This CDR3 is CASKGAEGYTF. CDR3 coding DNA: TGTGCCAGCAAGGGGGCGGAGGGCTACACCTTC.

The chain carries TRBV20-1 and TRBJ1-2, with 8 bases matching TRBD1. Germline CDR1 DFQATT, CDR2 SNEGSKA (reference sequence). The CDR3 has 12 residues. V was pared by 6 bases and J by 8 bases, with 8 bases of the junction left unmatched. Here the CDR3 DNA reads TGCAGTGCAGCCGGGACAGGACAAGGCTACACCTTC. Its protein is CSAAGTGQGYTF.

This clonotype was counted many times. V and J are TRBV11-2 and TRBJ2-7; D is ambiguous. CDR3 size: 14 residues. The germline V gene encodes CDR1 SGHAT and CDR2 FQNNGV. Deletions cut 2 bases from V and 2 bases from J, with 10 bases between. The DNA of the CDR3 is TGTGCCAGCAGCTTAATTAGTTCCACCTACGAGCAGTACTTC. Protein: CASSLISSTYEQYF. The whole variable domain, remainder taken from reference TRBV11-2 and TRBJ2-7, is EAGVAQSPRYKIIEKRQSVAFWCNPISGHATLYWYQQILGQGPKLLIQFQNNGVVDDSQLPKDRFSAERLKGVDSTLKIQPAKLEDSAVYLCASSLISSTYEQYFGPGTRLTVT.

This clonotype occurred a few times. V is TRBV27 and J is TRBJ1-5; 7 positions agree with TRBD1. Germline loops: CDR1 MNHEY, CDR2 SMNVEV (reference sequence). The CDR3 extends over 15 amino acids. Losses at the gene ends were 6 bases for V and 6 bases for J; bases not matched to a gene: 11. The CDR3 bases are TGTGCCAGCAGCCGGGTCCCAGCAGGGGGTCAGCCCCAGCATTTT. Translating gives CASSRVPAGGQPQHF.

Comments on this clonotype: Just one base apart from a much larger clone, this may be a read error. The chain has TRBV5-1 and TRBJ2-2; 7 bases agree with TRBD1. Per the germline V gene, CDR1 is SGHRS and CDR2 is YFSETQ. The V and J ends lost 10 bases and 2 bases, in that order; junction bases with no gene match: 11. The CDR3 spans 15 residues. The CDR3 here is CACSDRASNTGELFF. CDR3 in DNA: TGCGCCTGTTCTGACAGGGCGTCTAACACCGGGGAGCTGTTTTTT.